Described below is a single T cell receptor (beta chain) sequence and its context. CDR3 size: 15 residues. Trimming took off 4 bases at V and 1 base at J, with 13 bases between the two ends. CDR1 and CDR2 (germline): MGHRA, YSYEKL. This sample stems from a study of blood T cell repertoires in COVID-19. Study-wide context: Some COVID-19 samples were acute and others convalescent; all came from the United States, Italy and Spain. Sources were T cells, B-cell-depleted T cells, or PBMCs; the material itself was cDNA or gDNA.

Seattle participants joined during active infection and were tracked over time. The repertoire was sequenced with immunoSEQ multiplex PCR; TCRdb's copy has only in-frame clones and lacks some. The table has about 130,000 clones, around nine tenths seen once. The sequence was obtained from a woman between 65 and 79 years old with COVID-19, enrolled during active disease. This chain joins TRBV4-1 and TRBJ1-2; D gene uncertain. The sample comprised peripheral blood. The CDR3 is CASSPRVLINYGYTF. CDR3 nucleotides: TGCGCCAGCAGCCCCCGGGTGCTAATTAACTATGGCTACACCTTC.